This T cell receptor beta chain was documented in a study of lymphopenia after photon versus proton radiotherapy. General study findings and limits: A bigger post-nadir fall in TCR diversity correlated inversely with survival time in deceased patients. Proton therapy kept repertoires fairly stable, unlike photons, which gained effector/memory cells. After the lymphocyte nadir, photon-treated repertoires showed oligoclonal expansion, especially of CD8+ Temra cells. Better survival with proton therapy was suggested as possible, not demonstrated.

In regard to this clone: What it binds is unknown.

Sequencing used immunoSEQ multiplex PCR; TCRdb keeps in-frame clones, though not all of them. The table shows fewer than 40,000 clones, with around 94% occurring only once. The germline V gene encodes CDR1 WNHNN and CDR2 SYGVQD (reference sequence). The V gene lost 4 bases and the J gene lost 2 bases, with 8 bases spanning the gap. CDR3 length equals 13 residues. The genes are TRBV10-1 and TRBJ1-1, with D uncertain. This sample comprised peripheral blood, obtained from a patient treated with photon-based radiotherapy. This sequence originates from a woman in her forties or fifties with cholangiocarcinoma. CDR3 DNA: TGCGCCAGCAGTGGTTCTTTTAACACTGAAGCTTTCTTT. Translating gives CASSGSFNTEAFF.